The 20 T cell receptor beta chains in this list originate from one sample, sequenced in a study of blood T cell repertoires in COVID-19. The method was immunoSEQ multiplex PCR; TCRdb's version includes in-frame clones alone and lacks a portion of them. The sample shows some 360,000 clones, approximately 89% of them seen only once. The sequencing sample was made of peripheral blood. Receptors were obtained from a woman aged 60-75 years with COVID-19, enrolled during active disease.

The CDR3 region is CAWSVSRDRGLYEQYF. The DNA for the CDR3 is TGTGCCTGGAGCGTATCCCGGGACAGGGGGCTCTACGAGCAGTACTTC. The chain employs TRBV30 and TRBJ2-7; 12 bases match TRBD1. CDR1 GTSNPN and CDR2 SVGIG come from the germline V gene (reference sequence). The CDR3 covers 16 residues. The trim removed 3 bases at V and 3 bases at J, leaving 9 bases unmatched. The complete variable domain, with remaining parts taken from reference TRBV30 and TRBJ2-7, reads SQTIHQWPATLVQPVGSPLSLECTVEGTSNPNLYWYRQAAGRGLQLLFYSVGIGQISSEVPQNLSASRPQDRQFILSSKKLLLSDSGFYLCAWSVSRDRGLYEQYFGPGTRLTVT.

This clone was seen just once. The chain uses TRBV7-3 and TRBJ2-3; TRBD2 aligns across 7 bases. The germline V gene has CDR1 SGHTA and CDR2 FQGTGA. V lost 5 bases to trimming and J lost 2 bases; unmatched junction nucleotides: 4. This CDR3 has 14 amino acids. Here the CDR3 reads CASSPGTNTDTQYF. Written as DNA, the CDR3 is TGTGCCAGCAGCCCCGGGACTAACACAGATACGCAGTATTTT.

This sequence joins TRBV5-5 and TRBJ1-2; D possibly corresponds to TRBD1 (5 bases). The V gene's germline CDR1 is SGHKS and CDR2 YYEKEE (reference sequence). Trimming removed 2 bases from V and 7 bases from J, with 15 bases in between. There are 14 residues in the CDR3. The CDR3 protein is CASSFDQGYSGYTF. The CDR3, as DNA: TGTGCCAGCAGCTTCGACCAGGGCTATAGTGGCTACACCTTC.

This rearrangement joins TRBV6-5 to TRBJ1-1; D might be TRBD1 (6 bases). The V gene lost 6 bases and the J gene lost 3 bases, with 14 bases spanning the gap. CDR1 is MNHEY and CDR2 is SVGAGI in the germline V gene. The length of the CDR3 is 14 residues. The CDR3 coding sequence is TGTGCCAGCAGGACGACAGGTTCGTACACTGAAGCTTTCTTT. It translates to CASRTTGSYTEAFF.

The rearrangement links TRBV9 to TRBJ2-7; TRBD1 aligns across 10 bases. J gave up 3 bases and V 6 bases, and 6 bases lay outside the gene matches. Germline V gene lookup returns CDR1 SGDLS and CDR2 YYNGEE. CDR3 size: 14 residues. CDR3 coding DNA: TGTGCCAGCAACTCCGGGACAGGGGACTACGAGCAGTACTTC. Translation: CASNSGTGDYEQYF.

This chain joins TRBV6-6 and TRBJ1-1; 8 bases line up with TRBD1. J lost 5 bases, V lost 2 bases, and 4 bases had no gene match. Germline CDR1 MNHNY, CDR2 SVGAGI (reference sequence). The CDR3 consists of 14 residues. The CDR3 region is CASSYRTGRTEAFF. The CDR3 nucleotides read TGTGCCAGCAGTTACCGGACAGGGCGGACTGAAGCTTTCTTT.

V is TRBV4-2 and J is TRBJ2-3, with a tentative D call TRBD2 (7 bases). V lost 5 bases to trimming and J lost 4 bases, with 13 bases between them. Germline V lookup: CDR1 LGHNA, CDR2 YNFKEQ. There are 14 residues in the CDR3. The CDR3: CASSRGGYPDTQYF. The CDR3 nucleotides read TGTGCCAGCAGCAGGGGGGGCTACCCAGATACGCAGTATTTT.

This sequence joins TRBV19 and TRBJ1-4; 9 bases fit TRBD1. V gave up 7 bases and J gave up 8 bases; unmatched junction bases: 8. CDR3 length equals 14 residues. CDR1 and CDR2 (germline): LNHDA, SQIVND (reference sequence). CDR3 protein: CASKKGQGGEKLFF. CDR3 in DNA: TGTGCCAGTAAAAAGGGACAGGGCGGAGAAAAACTGTTTTTT. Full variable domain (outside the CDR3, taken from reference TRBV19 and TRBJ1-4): DGGITQSPKYLFRKEGQNVTLSCEQNLNHDAMYWYRQDPGQGLRLIYYSQIVNDFQKGDIAEGYSVSREKKESFPLTVTSAQKNPTAFYLCASKKGQGGEKLFFGSGTQLSVL.

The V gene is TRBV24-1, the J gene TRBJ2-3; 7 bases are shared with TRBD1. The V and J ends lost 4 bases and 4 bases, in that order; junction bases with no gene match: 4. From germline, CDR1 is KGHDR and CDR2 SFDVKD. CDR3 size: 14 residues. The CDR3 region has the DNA TGTGCCACCAGTGAGACAGGGAGAGCAGATACGCAGTATTTT. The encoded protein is CATSETGRADTQYF.

The CDR3: CASSDVGQVYEQYF. The CDR3 DNA is TGTGCCAGCAGTGATGTGGGGCAAGTCTACGAGCAGTACTTC. The rearrangement links TRBV2 to TRBJ2-7, with a possible D match to TRBD1 (5 bases). The V gene lost 3 bases and the J gene lost 3 bases, with 12 bases spanning the gap. The length of the CDR3 is 14 residues. Germline assignment: CDR1 SNHLY and CDR2 FYNNEI.

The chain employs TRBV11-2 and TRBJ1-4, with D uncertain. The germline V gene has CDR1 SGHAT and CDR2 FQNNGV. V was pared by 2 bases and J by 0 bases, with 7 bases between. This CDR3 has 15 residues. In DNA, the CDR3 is TGTGCCAGCAGCTTATCCGGGGCAACTAATGAAAAACTGTTTTTT. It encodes CASSLSGATNEKLFF.

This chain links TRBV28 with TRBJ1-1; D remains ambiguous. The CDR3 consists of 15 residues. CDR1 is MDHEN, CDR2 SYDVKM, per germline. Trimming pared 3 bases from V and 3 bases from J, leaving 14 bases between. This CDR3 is CASSFVRVVDTEAFF. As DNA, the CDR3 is TGTGCCAGCAGTTTTGTCCGGGTTGTGGACACTGAAGCTTTCTTT.

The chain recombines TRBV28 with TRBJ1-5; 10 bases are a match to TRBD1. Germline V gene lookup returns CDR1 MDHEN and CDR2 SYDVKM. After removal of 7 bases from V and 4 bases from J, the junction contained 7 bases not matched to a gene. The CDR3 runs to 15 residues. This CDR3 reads CASITPGQGNQPQHF. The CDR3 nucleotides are TGTGCCAGCATTACCCCGGGACAGGGGAATCAGCCCCAGCATTTT.

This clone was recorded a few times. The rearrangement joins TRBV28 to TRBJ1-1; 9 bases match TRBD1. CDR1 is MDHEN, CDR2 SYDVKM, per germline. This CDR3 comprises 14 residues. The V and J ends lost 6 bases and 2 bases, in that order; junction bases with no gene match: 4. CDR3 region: CASRQTGGNTEAFF. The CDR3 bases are TGTGCCAGCAGACAAACAGGGGGCAACACTGAAGCTTTCTTT.

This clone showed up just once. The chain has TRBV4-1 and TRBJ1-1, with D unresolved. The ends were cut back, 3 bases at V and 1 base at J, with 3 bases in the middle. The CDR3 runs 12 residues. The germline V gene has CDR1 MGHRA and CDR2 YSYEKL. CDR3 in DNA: TGCGCCAGCAGCCATCGGAACACTGAAGCTTTCTTT. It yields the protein CASSHRNTEAFF.

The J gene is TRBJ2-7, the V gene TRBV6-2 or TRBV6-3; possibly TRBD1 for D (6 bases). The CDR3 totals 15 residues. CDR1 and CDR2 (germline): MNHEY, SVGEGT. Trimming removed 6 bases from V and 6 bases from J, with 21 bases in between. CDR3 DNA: TGTGCCAGCAGCCCGCCTGGACAGCCCACGGGCGAGCAGTACTTC. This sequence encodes CASSPPGQPTGEQYF.

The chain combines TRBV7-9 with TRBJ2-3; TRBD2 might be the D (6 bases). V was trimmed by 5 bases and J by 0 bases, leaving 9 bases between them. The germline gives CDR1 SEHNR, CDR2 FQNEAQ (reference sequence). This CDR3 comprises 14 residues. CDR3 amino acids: CASSPGLSTDTQYF. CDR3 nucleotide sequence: TGTGCCAGCAGCCCGGGACTTAGCACAGATACGCAGTATTTT.

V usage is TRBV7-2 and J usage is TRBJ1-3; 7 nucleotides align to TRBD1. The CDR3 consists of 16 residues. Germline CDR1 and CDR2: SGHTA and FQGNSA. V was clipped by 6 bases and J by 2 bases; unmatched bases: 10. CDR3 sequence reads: CASSQGGGLPGNTIYF. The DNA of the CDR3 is TGTGCCAGCAGTCAAGGGGGCGGCCTGCCTGGAAACACCATATATTTT.

This CDR3 reads CASKDRTYEQYF. CDR3 nucleotide sequence: TGTGCCAGCAAAGACAGAACCTACGAGCAGTACTTC. V and J are TRBV5-6 and TRBJ2-7, with a weak D call TRBD1 (5 bases). Looked up from germline, CDR1 is SGHDT and CDR2 is YYEEEE. The V gene lost 6 bases and the J gene lost 2 bases, with 9 bases spanning the gap. The CDR3 has 12 amino acids. Together with reference TRBV5-6 and TRBJ2-7, the CDR3 gives the full variable domain: DAGVTQSPTHLIKTRGQQVTLRCSPKSGHDTVSWYQQALGQGPQFIFQYYEEEERQRGNFPDRFSGHQFPNYSSELNVNALLLGDSALYLCASKDRTYEQYFGPGTRLTVT.

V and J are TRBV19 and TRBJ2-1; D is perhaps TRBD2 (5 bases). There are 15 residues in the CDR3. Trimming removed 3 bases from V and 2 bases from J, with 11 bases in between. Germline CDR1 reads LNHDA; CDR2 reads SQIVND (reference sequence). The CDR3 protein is CASSIGIQAYNEQFF. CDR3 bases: TGTGCCAGTAGTATCGGGATCCAAGCCTACAATGAGCAGTTCTTC. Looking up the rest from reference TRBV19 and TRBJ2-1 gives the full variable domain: DGGITQSPKYLFRKEGQNVTLSCEQNLNHDAMYWYRQDPGQGLRLIYYSQIVNDFQKGDIAEGYSVSREKKESFPLTVTSAQKNPTAFYLCASSIGIQAYNEQFFGPGTRLTVL.